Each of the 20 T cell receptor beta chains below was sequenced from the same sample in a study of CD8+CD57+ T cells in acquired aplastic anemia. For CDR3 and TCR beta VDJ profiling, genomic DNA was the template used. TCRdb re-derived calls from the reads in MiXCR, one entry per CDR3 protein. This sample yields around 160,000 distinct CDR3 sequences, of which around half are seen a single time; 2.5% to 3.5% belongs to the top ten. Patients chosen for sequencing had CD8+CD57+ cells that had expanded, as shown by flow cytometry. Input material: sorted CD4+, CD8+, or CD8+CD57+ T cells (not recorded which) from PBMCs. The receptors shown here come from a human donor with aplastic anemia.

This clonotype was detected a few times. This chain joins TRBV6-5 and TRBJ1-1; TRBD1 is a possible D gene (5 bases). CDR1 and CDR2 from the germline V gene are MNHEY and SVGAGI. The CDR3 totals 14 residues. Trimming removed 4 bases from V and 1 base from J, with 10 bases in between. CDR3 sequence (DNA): TGTGCCAGCAGTTCGGGGGGGTCGAACACTGAAGCTTTCTTT. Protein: CASSSGGSNTEAFF.

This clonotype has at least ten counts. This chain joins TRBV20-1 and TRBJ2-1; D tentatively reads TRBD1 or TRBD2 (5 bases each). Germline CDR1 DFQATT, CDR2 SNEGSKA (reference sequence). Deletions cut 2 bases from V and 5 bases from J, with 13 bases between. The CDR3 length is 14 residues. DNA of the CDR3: TGCAGTGCTAGAACGATCGGGGCGAACAATGAGCAGTTCTTC. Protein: CSARTIGANNEQFF.

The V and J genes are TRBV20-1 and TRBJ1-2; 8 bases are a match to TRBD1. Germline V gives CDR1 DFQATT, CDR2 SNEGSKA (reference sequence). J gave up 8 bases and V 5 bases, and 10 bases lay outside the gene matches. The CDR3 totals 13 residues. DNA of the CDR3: TGCAGTGCTGGAGGACAGGGCGGGTTAGGCTACACCTTC. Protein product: CSAGGQGGLGYTF.

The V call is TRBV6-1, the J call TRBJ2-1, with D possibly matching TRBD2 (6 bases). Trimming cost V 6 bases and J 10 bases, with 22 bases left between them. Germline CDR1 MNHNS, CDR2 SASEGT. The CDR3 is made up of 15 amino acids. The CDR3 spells CASSHTSSTSLEQFF. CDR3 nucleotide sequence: TGTGCCAGCAGCCATACTAGCAGCACAAGCTTGGAGCAGTTCTTC.

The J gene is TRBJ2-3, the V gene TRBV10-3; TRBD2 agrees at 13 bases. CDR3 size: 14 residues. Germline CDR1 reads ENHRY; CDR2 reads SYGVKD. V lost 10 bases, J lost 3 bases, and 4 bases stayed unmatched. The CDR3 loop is CATGLAGRTDTQYF. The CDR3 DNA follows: TGTGCCACGGGACTAGCGGGAAGAACAGATACGCAGTATTTT.

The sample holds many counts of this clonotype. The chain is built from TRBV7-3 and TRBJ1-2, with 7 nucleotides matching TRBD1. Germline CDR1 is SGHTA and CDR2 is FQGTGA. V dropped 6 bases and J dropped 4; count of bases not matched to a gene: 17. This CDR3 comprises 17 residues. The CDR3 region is CASSTTDHRGEGYGYTF. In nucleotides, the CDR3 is TGTGCCAGCAGTACGACCGACCACAGGGGAGAAGGCTATGGCTACACCTTC.

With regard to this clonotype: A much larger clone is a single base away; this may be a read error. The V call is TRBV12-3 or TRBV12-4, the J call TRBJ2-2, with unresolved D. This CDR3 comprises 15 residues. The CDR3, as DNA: TGTGCCAGCAGTCCTCTTCACGCGAACACCTGGGAGCTGTTTTTT. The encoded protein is CASSPLHANTWELFF.

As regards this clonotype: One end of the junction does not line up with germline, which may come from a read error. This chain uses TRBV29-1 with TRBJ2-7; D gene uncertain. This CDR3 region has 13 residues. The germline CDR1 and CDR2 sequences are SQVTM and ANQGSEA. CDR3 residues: CSVGAQGRYEKYF. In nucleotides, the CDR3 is TGCAGCGTTGGGGCACAAGGGCGCTACGAGAAGTACTTC.

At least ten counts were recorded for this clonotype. The CDR3 DNA reads TGTGCCAGCAGGAAACAGGCCTATGGCTACACCTTC. The encoded protein is CASRKQAYGYTF. The rearrangement joins TRBV28 to TRBJ1-2; a possible D gene is TRBD1 (5 bases). The CDR3 contains 12 residues. Trimming pared 6 bases from V and 4 bases from J, leaving 9 bases between. Germline values: CDR1 MDHEN, CDR2 SYDVKM.

The CDR3 DNA is TGTGCCAGCAGGGAACTTGGTTTACCCCTCCACTTT. As protein: CASRELGLPLHF. The V and J genes are TRBV2 and TRBJ1-6, with unresolved D. V was shortened by 6 bases and J by 12 bases, with 12 bases between the two germline ends. Germline loops: CDR1 SNHLY, CDR2 FYNNEI. The CDR3 is made up of 12 amino acids.

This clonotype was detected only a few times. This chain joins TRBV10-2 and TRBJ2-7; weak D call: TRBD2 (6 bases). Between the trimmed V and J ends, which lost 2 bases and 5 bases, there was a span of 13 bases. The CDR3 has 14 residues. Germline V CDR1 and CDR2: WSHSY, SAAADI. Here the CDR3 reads CASSEGVRGNEQYF. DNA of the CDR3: TGCGCCAGCAGTGAGGGGGTGCGGGGCAACGAGCAGTACTTC.

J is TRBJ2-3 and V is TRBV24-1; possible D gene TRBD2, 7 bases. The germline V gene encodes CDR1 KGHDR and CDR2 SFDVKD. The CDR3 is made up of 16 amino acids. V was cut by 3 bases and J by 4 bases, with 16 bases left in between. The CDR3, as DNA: TGTGCCACCAGTGATGTAAGCGGGAAGGGGGCAGATACGCAGTATTTT. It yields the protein CATSDVSGKGADTQYF.

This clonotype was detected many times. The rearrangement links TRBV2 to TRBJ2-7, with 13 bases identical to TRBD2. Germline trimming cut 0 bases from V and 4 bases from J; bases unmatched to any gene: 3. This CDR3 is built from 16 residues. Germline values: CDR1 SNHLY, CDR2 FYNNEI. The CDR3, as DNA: TGTGCCAGCAGTGAAGCCAAGACTAGCGGGGGGTACGAGCAGTACTTC. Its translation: CASSEAKTSGGYEQYF.

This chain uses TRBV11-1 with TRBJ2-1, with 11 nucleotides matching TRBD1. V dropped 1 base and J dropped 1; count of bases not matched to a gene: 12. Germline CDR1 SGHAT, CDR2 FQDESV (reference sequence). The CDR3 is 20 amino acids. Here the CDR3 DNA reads TGTGCCAGCAGCTTAGTCTTAGGACAGGGGGCCTTCCTATCCTACAATGAGCAGTTCTTC. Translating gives CASSLVLGQGAFLSYNEQFF.

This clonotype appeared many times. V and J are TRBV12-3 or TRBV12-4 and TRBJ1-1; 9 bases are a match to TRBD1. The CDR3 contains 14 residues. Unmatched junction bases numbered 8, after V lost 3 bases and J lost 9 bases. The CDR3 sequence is CASSLSGQGDKAFF. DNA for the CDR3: TGTGCCAGCAGTTTGTCGGGACAGGGCGACAAAGCTTTCTTT.

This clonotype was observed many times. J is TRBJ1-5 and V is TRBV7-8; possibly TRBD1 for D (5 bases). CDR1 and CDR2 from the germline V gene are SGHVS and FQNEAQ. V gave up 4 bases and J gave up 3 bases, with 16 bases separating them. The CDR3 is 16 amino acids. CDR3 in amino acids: CASSSRVARANQPQHF. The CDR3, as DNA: TGTGCCAGCAGCTCCAGGGTGGCCCGGGCCAATCAGCCCCAGCATTTT.

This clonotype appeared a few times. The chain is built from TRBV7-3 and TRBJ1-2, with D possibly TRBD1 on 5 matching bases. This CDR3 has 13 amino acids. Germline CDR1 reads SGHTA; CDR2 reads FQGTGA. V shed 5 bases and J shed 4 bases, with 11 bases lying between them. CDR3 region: CASSPRQSYGYTF. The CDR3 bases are TGTGCCAGCAGCCCCCGACAGAGCTATGGCTACACCTTC. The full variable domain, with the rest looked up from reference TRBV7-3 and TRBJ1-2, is GAGVSQTPSNKVTEKGKYVELRCDPISGHTALYWYRQSLGQGPEFLIYFQGTGAADDSGLPNDRFFAVRPEGSVSTLKIQRTERGDSAVYLCASSPRQSYGYTFGSGTRLTVV.

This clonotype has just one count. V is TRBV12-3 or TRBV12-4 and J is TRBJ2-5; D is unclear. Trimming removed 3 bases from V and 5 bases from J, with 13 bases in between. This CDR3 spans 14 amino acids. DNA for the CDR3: TGTGCCAGCAGTTTGTTAAGGCTTCGGGAGACCCAGTACTTC. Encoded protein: CASSLLRLRETQYF.

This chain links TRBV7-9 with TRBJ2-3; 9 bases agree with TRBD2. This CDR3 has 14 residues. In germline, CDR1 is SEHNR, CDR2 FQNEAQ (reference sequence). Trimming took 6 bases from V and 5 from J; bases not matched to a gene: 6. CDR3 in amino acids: CASRIAGVIDTQYF. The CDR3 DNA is TGTGCCAGCAGGATAGCGGGAGTGATAGATACGCAGTATTTT.

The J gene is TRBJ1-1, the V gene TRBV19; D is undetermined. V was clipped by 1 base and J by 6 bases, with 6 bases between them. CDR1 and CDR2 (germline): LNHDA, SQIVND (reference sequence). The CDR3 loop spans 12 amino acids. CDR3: CASSIVGAEAFF. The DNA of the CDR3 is TGTGCCAGTAGTATAGTTGGAGCTGAAGCTTTCTTT.